This T cell receptor beta chain was retrieved from a study of CD8+CD57+ T cells in acquired aplastic anemia. The patients chosen for sequencing had shown expansion of CD8+CD57+ cells (detected by flow cytometry). The patients all had a severe acquired aplastic anemia diagnosis. The CDR3 is 17 residues long. V dropped 2 bases and J dropped 1 base, with 15 bases sitting between them. The germline CDR1 and CDR2 sequences are DFQATT and SNEGSKA (reference sequence). CDR3 and TCR beta VDJ profiling relied on a genomic DNA template. TCRdb itself ran the reads through MiXCR, one entry per CDR3 protein. The table shows some 170,000 distinct CDR3 sequences, with around 75% occurring only once.

The source of this sequence is a human donor with aplastic anemia. This rearrangement joins TRBV20-1 to TRBJ2-6, with D possibly TRBD2 on 6 matching bases. Source material: sorted CD4+, CD8+, or CD8+CD57+ T cells (not recorded which) from PBMCs. The CDR3 DNA is TGCAGTGCTAGACCGCGGGGAAGGATGTCTGGGGCCAACGTCCTGACTTTC. It translates to CSARPRGRMSGANVLTF.